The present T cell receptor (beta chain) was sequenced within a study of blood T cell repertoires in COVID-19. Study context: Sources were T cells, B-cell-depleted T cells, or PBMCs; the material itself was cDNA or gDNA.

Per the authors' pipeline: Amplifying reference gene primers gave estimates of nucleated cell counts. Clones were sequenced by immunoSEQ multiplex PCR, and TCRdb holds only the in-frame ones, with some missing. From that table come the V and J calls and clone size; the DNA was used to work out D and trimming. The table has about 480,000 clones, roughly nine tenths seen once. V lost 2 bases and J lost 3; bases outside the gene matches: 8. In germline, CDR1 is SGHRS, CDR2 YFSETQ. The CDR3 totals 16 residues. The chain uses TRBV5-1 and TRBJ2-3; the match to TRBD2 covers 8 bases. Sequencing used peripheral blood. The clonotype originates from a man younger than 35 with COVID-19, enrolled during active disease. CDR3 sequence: CASSFQGLVLTDTQYF. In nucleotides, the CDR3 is TGCGCCAGCAGCTTTCAGGGACTAGTATTGACAGATACGCAGTATTTT.